The 8 T cell receptor beta chains given below trace back to one sample, sequenced in a study of post-analysis software for immune sequencing data. Unique molecular identifiers tagged the TCR beta cDNA libraries. TCRdb reprocessed the PCR reads via MiXCR and lists one record per CDR3 protein. The sample lists under 650,000 distinct CDR3 sequences; 40% to 50% were seen once. Findings and caveats of the study: There were five TRBV segments more frequent in patients than controls, and TRBV5-6, TRBV5-1 and TRBV20-1 were among them.

The antigens these receptors bind are not known. Sequenced: blood. The origin of the receptors is a girl aged 5-17 years with multiple sclerosis.

The chain couples TRBV10-3 to TRBJ1-2; 7 bases map to TRBD1. Looked up from germline, CDR1 is ENHRY and CDR2 is SYGVKD. The CDR3 covers 20 residues. V shed 2 bases and J 0 bases; nucleotides not matched to a gene: 18. CDR3 nucleotides: TGTGCCATCAGTGAGCCAAACGACAGGGCGACCCTTATAGCTAACTATGGCTACACCTTC. It yields the protein CAISEPNDRATLIANYGYTF.

The chain links TRBV5-6 to TRBJ2-7, with 7 bases that match TRBD1. J lost 2 bases, V lost 4 bases, and 6 bases had no gene match. The V gene's germline CDR1 is SGHDT and CDR2 YYEEEE. This CDR3 has 14 amino acids. The CDR3 DNA reads as TGTGCCAGCAGCAGACAGGGTTTGGCCTACGAGCAGTACTTC. Translation: CASSRQGLAYEQYF.

This clonotype has just a few counts. V gene TRBV6-1 combines with J gene TRBJ2-3, with D possibly being TRBD1 (6 bases). The CDR3 runs 15 residues. V was clipped by 5 bases and J by 6 bases, with 18 bases between them. CDR1 is MNHNS and CDR2 is SASEGT in the germline V gene. The CDR3 nucleotides read TGTGCCAGCAGTATAAGCAGGGGCAGGATGGATACGCAGTATTTT. Amino acids: CASSISRGRMDTQYF.

The chain links TRBV27 to TRBJ2-7; D not resolved. The CDR3 length is 12 residues. Per germline, CDR1 MNHEY and CDR2 SMNVEV (reference sequence). The V end lost 5 bases, the J end lost 3 bases, and 8 bases lay between the germline ends. The CDR3 loop reads CASSHNYYEQYF. The CDR3 region has the DNA TGTGCCAGCAGTCACAACTACTACGAGCAGTACTTC.

This clonotype has a handful of counts. This chain connects TRBV5-6 to TRBJ2-3, with 10 bases that match TRBD2. V trimming: 5 bases; J trimming: 2 bases; junction bases outside the gene matches: 11. The germline gives CDR1 SGHDT, CDR2 YYEEEE. The CDR3 totals 17 residues. The CDR3 DNA is TGTGCCAGCAGAATTAGGGGACTAGCGCCTTCCACAGATACGCAGTATTTT. Its translation: CASRIRGLAPSTDTQYF.

On this clonotype: One end of the junction does not line up with germline, which may come from a read error. This chain joins TRBV24-1 and TRBJ2-3; 11 nucleotides match TRBD1. This CDR3 is built from 14 residues. Germline CDR1 reads KGHDR; CDR2 reads SFDVKD. In nucleotides, the CDR3 is TGTGCCACAAGTGGCGGGACAGGGGGGGATACGCAGTATTTT. Encoded protein: CATSGGTGGDTQYF.

V gene TRBV6-1 combines with J gene TRBJ2-1; 13 nucleotides match TRBD2. Trimming took 6 bases from V and 8 from J; bases not matched to a gene: 13. CDR3 length equals 17 residues. Germline CDR1 MNHNS, CDR2 SASEGT. The CDR3 DNA reads TGTGCCAGCAGCCGAAGCGAACTAGCGGGAGGGCGCGATGAGCAGTTCTTC. Protein: CASSRSELAGGRDEQFF.

A remark on this clonotype: A read error may account for a junction end that differs from germline. This chain uses TRBV7-8 with TRBJ1-5, with a tentative D call TRBD1 (5 bases). There are 13 residues in the CDR3. The germline CDR1 and CDR2 sequences are SGHVS and FQNEAQ. The CDR3 sequence is CASSLRGEQPLHF. CDR3 coding DNA: TGTGCCAGCAGCTTGCGAGGGGAGCAGCCCCTGCATTTT.